The 15 T cell receptor beta chains reported below all come from one sample, sequenced in a study of shared clonotypes between healthy human individuals. Sequenced by immunoSEQ multiplex PCR; TCRdb stores in-frame clones only, minus some. The sample carries more than 1,200,000 clones, approximately 98.5% recorded once. The source material was naive CD4+ T cells sorted from blood. This sample's subset: CD45RA+ positively selected. Source of these receptors: a man in his thirties or forties in good health.

V and J are TRBV11-2 and TRBJ2-1, with TRBD2 matching 7 bases. The CDR3 totals 14 residues. The V gene's germline CDR1 is SGHAT and CDR2 FQNNGV. Germline trimming cut 0 bases from V and 12 bases from J; bases unmatched to any gene: 8. CDR3 sequence reads: CASSLDLRGEGQFF. In DNA, the CDR3 is TGTGCCAGCAGCTTAGATCTCCGAGGGGAGGGGCAGTTCTTC. The full variable domain, with the rest looked up from reference TRBV11-2 and TRBJ2-1, is EAGVAQSPRYKIIEKRQSVAFWCNPISGHATLYWYQQILGQGPKLLIQFQNNGVVDDSQLPKDRFSAERLKGVDSTLKIQPAKLEDSAVYLCASSLDLRGEGQFFGPGTRLTVL.

The chain recombines TRBV7-3 with TRBJ2-1; 9 bases align to TRBD1. V lost 3 bases and J lost 6; bases outside the gene matches: 6. The CDR3 extends over 15 amino acids. The germline CDR1 and CDR2 sequences are SGHTA and FQGTGA. This CDR3 reads CASSLPGTGFNEQFF. In nucleotides, the CDR3 is TGTGCCAGCAGCTTGCCCGGGACAGGGTTCAATGAGCAGTTCTTC.

The table lists this clone with a count of one. V usage is TRBV19 and J usage is TRBJ1-2; D is uncertain. The CDR3 contains 16 residues. CDR1 and CDR2 (germline): LNHDA, SQIVND (reference sequence). The V end was cut by 7 bases, the J end by 0 bases, with 18 bases between. The CDR3 DNA sequence: TGTGCCAGTACCAACGGGCAGAGATACTCTAACTATGGCTACACCTTC. It yields the protein CASTNGQRYSNYGYTF.

The chain joins TRBV30 to TRBJ2-3; 14 bases fit TRBD2. J lost 3 bases, V lost 0 bases, and 5 bases had no gene match. The V gene's germline CDR1 is GTSNPN and CDR2 SVGIG (reference sequence). This CDR3 spans 17 amino acids. CDR3 nucleotide sequence: TGTGCCTGGAGTGTAGGTTGGACTAGCGGGAGGACAGATACGCAGTATTTT. Protein sequence: CAWSVGWTSGRTDTQYF.

The rearrangement uses TRBV6-5 and TRBJ1-1; D remains ambiguous. The germline V and J ends were trimmed by 2 bases and 6 bases, with 13 bases remaining between them. The CDR3 spans 14 residues. Germline assignment: CDR1 MNHEY and CDR2 SVGAGI. Here the CDR3 DNA reads TGTGCCAGCAGTTACCGCCCCCTGGGCGCTGAAGCTTTCTTT. It encodes CASSYRPLGAEAFF.

V is TRBV27 and J is TRBJ2-7; the match to TRBD1 covers 11 bases. The V and J ends lost 6 bases and 3 bases, in that order; junction bases with no gene match: 7. Germline V CDR1 and CDR2: MNHEY, SMNVEV (reference sequence). The CDR3 spans 15 residues. The CDR3 nucleotides are TGTGCCAGCAGGTATTCCGGGACAGGGGGCTACGAGCAGTACTTC. Its protein is CASRYSGTGGYEQYF.

This rearrangement joins TRBV2 to TRBJ2-5; 9 positions agree with TRBD2. CDR1 is SNHLY and CDR2 is FYNNEI in the germline V gene. J lost 4 bases, V lost 3 bases, and 3 bases had no gene match. The CDR3 runs 14 residues. CDR3 in DNA: TGTGCCAGCAGTGAGGGACTAGCACTAGAGACCCAGTACTTC. This translates into CASSEGLALETQYF.

The V gene is TRBV27, the J gene TRBJ2-7; perhaps TRBD2 as D (5 bases). The V end lost 6 bases, the J end lost 2 bases, and 17 bases lay between the germline ends. The germline CDR1 and CDR2 sequences are MNHEY and SMNVEV (reference sequence). This CDR3 spans 15 amino acids. The CDR3 DNA is TGTGCCAGCAGGCCGGAGCGAGCGGTGGCCTACGAGCAGTACTTC. This sequence encodes CASRPERAVAYEQYF.

In this sample, this clone turned up once. This CDR3 is also generated by other DNA sequences in the sample. J is TRBJ2-3 and V is TRBV5-5, with TRBD1 as a possible D gene (5 bases). Per germline, CDR1 SGHKS and CDR2 YYEKEE (reference sequence). This CDR3 is built from 13 residues. V was pared by 2 bases and J by 3 bases, with 7 bases between. The CDR3 region has the DNA TGTGCCAGCAGCTTCTCAGGGACAGATACGCAGTATTTT. This encodes CASSFSGTDTQYF.

This clone has only one observation. The V and J genes are TRBV7-2 and TRBJ2-5; the match to TRBD2 covers 10 bases. The J call may be mistaken, given a closer DNA end match to TRBJ2-7. Germline CDR1 is SGHTA and CDR2 is FQGNSA. This CDR3 comprises 16 residues. The CDR3 region has the DNA TGTGCCAGCAGCCCCCGGTGGGGTAGCGGGAGGTTCGAGCAGTACTTC. Translating gives CASSPRWGSGRFEQYF.

The chain recombines TRBV2 with TRBJ2-5, with 7 bases fitting TRBD1. V dropped 6 bases and J dropped 7; count of bases not matched to a gene: 11. The CDR3 loop spans 14 amino acids. CDR1 is SNHLY and CDR2 is FYNNEI in the germline V gene. CDR3 sequence reads: CASRSQGEFGTQYF. The CDR3 coding sequence is TGTGCCAGCAGATCGCAGGGGGAATTTGGGACCCAGTACTTC. The variable domain in full, completed from reference TRBV2 and TRBJ2-5, reads EPEVTQTPSHQVTQMGQEVILRCVPISNHLYFYWYRQILGQKVEFLVSFYNNEISEKSEIFDDQFSVERPDGSNFTLKIRSTKLEDSAMYFCASRSQGEFGTQYFGPGTRLLVL.

The J gene is TRBJ2-1, the V gene TRBV2, with D hard to call. V was shortened by 6 bases and J by 8 bases, with 8 bases between the two germline ends. CDR1 and CDR2 (germline): SNHLY, FYNNEI. The CDR3 length is 11 residues. CDR3 protein: CASRYPDEQFF. The DNA for the CDR3 is TGTGCCAGCAGGTACCCCGATGAGCAGTTCTTC.

The V call is TRBV10-2, the J call TRBJ2-7, with D tentatively TRBD1 (5 bases). Trimming took off 6 bases at V and 3 bases at J, with 12 bases between the two ends. In germline, CDR1 is WSHSY, CDR2 SAAADI. The CDR3 covers 13 residues. CDR3 bases: TGCGCCAGCAGCCCCAGGGAAATCTACGAGCAGTACTTC. The encoded protein is CASSPREIYEQYF.

The chain combines TRBV10-3 with TRBJ2-1; 8 positions match TRBD2. V lost 4 bases to trimming and J lost 15 bases; unmatched junction nucleotides: 5. Germline CDR1 ENHRY, CDR2 SYGVKD. The CDR3 totals 11 residues. CDR3 nucleotide sequence: TGTGCCATCAGTGTGACTAGCGATCTGTTCTTC. Residues: CAISVTSDLFF.

The chain carries TRBV5-5 and TRBJ2-5, with a tentative D call TRBD2 (6 bases). TRBJ2-7 explains the end of the DNA better; the J call may be wrong. The CDR3 covers 19 residues. Looked up from germline, CDR1 is SGHKS and CDR2 is YYEKEE (reference sequence). CDR3 sequence: CASSLESGLAPRGGYEQYF. CDR3 nucleotides: TGTGCCAGCAGCTTGGAATCCGGTCTAGCGCCTCGTGGGGGCTACGAGCAGTACTTC.